These 9 T cell receptor beta chains came from one sample sequenced in a study of blood T cell repertoires in COVID-19 (dated by TCRdb to 2020 to 2021). The method behind the library was the immunoSEQ multiplex PCR assay. The immuneACCESS repertoire file appears here via TCRdb, limited to in-frame rearrangements. These files lack a portion of the clones; in checked studies, under half of the deficit traces to unresolved V genes, and the cause of the others is not known. The sample yields approximately 76,000 clones; around 83% were counted once. About a third of the sample lies in the top ten. Input material: peripheral blood. The origin of the receptors is a woman aged 80 or over with active or convalescent COVID-19.

V and J are TRBV29-1 and TRBJ1-2, with 12 bases that match TRBD1. The germline gives CDR1 SQVTM, CDR2 ANQGSEA. The CDR3 has 14 residues. With 6 bases clipped from V and 5 bases from J, the junction kept 7 bases outside the gene matches. CDR3 loop: CSVAGTGGRYGYTF. The CDR3 DNA reads TGCAGCGTCGCTGGGACAGGGGGCAGGTATGGCTACACCTTC. The full variable domain, with the rest looked up from reference TRBV29-1 and TRBJ1-2, is SAVISQKPSRDICQRGTSLTIQCQVDSQVTMMFWYRQQPGQSLTLIATANQGSEATYESGFVIDKFPISRPNLTFSTLTVSNMSPEDSSIYLCSVAGTGGRYGYTFGSGTRLTVV.

The V and J genes are TRBV14 and TRBJ1-2; TRBD1 aligns across 8 bases. The CDR3 length is 16 residues. In germline, CDR1 is SGHDN, CDR2 FVKESK. The ends lost 0 bases at V and 3 bases at J; junction bases unmatched: 6. In DNA, the CDR3 is TGTGCCAGCAGCCAAGACCCCAGGGGGCTGCACTATGGCTACACCTTC. Translating gives CASSQDPRGLHYGYTF.

The chain uses TRBV6-4 and TRBJ1-5; possible D gene TRBD1, 6 bases. CDR1 and CDR2 (germline): MRHNA, SNTAGT. The CDR3 is 13 amino acids. The V gene lost 5 bases and the J gene lost 4 bases, with 9 bases spanning the gap. The DNA of the CDR3 is TGTGCCAGCAGTTGGACAGCTAATCAGCCCCAGCATTTT. This gives the protein CASSWTANQPQHF.

The chain links TRBV2 to TRBJ2-7; the match to TRBD2 covers 7 bases. CDR3 length: 19 residues. With 3 bases clipped from V and 5 bases from J, the junction kept 22 bases outside the gene matches. Per the germline V gene, CDR1 is SNHLY and CDR2 is FYNNEI. The CDR3 region has the DNA TGTGCCAGCAGTGAGTATCCTAGCGGCAACCAACTGAAGTACCACGAGCAGTACTTC. It specifies CASSEYPSGNQLKYHEQYF.

V is TRBV30 and J is TRBJ1-6; unclear D gene. With 7 bases removed from V and 2 bases from J, the gap between germline ends came to 6 bases. The CDR3 length is 12 residues. Germline CDR1 GTSNPN, CDR2 SVGIG (reference sequence). CDR3 DNA: TGTGCCTCCAGCGCCTATAATTCACCCCTCCACTTT. It is translated as CASSAYNSPLHF.

This clone came up once. The CDR3, as DNA: TGTGCCAGCAACATGGGGCAGAACCAAGCTTTCTTT. This encodes CASNMGQNQAFF. This sequence joins TRBV28 and TRBJ1-1; D might be TRBD1 (5 bases). V dropped 7 bases and J dropped 9 bases, with 15 bases sitting between them. Per germline, CDR1 MDHEN and CDR2 SYDVKM. This CDR3 region has 12 residues.

The chain uses TRBV1 and TRBJ2-3; no check of the table's D call, TRBD2, against the DNA was made. TRBV1 is noted as a pseudogene. CDR3 length: 16 amino acids. CDR3 in DNA: TGCACCAGCAGCCCCCGGGACTACACTAGCACAGATACGCAGTATTTT. Translated: CTSSPRDYTSTDTQYF.

V is TRBV5-1 and J is TRBJ2-5; D unresolved. The CDR3 has 13 amino acids. The ends were cut back, 0 bases at V and 2 bases at J, with 5 bases in the middle. CDR1 SGHRS and CDR2 YFSETQ come from the germline V gene. CDR3 DNA sequence: TGCGCCAGCAGCTTGGTTCCTCAAGAGACCCAGTACTTC. This encodes CASSLVPQETQYF.

The genes are TRBV5-8 and TRBJ1-2, with D maybe TRBD1 (5 bases). CDR1 and CDR2 (germline): SGHTS, YDEGEE. V was clipped by 0 bases and J by 6 bases, with 6 bases between them. This CDR3 is built from 12 residues. The chain's CDR3 is CASSLAGNGYTF. The CDR3, as DNA: TGTGCCAGCAGCTTGGCAGGGAATGGCTACACCTTC.